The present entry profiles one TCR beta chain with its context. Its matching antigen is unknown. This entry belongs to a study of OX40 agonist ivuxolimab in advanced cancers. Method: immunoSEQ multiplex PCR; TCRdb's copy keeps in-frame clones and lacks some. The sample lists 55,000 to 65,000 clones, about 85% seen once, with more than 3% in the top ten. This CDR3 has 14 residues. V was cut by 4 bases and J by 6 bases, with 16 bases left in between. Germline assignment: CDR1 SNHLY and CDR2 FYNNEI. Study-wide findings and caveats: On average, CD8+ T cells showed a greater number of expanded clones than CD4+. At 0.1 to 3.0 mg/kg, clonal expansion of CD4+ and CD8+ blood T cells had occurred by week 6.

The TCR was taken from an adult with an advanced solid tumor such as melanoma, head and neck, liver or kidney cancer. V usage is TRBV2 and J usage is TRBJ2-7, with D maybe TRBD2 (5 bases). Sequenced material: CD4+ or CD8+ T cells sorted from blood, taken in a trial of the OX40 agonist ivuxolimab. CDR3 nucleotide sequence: TGTGCCAGCAGTGGGGGTTACGGGGTCTCCGAGCAGTACTTC. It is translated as CASSGGYGVSEQYF. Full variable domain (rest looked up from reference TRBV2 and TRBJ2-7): EPEVTQTPSHQVTQMGQEVILRCVPISNHLYFYWYRQILGQKVEFLVSFYNNEISEKSEIFDDQFSVERPDGSNFTLKIRSTKLEDSAMYFCASSGGYGVSEQYFGPGTRLTVT.